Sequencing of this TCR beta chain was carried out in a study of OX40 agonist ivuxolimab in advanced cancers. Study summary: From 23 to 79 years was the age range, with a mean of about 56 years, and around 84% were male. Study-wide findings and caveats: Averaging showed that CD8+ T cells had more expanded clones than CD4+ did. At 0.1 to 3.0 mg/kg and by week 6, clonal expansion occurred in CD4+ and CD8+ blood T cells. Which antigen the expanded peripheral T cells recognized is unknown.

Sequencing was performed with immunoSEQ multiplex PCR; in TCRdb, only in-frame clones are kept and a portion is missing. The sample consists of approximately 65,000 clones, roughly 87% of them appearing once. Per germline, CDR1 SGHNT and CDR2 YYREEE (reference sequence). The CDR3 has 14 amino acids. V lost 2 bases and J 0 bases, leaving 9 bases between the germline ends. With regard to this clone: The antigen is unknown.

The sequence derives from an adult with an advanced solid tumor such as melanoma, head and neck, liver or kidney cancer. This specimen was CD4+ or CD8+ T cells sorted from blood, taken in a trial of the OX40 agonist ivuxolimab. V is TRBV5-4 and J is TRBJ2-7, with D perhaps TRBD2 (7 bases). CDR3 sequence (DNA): TGTGCCAGCAGCTTAGGGGGGGCCTCCTACGAGCAGTACTTC. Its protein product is CASSLGGASYEQYF. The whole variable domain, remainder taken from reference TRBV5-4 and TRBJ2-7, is ETGVTQSPTHLIKTRGQQVTLRCSSQSGHNTVSWYQQALGQGPQFIFQYYREEENGRGNFPPRFSGLQFPNYSSELNVNALELDDSALYLCASSLGGASYEQYFGPGTRLTVT.